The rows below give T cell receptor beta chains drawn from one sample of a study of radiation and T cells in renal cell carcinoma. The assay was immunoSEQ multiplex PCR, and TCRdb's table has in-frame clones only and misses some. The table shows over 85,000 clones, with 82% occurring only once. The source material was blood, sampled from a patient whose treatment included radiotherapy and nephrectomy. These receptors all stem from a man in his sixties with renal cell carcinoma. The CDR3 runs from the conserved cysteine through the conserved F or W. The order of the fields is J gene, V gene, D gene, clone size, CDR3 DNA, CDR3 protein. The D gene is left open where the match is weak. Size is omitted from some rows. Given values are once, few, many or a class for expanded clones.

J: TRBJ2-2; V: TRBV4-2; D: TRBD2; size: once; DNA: TGTGCCAGCAGCCCAGAGCTACTAGCGGGAGGATCCGAGACCGGGGAGCTGTTTTTT; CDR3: CASSPELLAGGSETGELFF
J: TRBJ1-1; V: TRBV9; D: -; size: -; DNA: TGTGCCAGCAGCACAACGGACAGAAACACTGAAGCTTTCTTT; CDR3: CASSTTDRNTEAFF
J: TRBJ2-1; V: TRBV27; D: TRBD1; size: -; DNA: TGTGCCAGCAGTCCATTGGCCGGGACAGGGGGCGGGGTTGAGCAGTTCTTC; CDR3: CASSPLAGTGGGVEQFF
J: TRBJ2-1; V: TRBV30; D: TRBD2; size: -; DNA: TGTGCCTGGAGTTTAGCGGGAGGGGTTGAGCAGTTCTTC; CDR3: CAWSLAGGVEQFF
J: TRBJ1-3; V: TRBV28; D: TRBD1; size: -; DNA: TGTGCCAGCAGGGGACAGGGTATCTCTGGAAACACCATATATTTT; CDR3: CASRGQGISGNTIYF
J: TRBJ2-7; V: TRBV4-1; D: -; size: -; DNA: TGCGCCAGCAGCCAGCCCGGAATTTCTAGCGCCTTCTTCTTC; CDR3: CASSQPGISSAFFF
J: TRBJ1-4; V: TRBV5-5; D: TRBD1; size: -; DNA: TGTGCCAGCAGCCCGACGGGACAGGGAAATGAAAAACTGTTTTTT; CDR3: CASSPTGQGNEKLFF
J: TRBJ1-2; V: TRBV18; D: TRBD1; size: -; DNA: TGTGCCAGCTCACTTACGACAGGGACCACTATGGATGGCTACACCTTC; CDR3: CASSLTTGTTMDGYTF
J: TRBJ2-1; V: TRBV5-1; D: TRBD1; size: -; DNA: TGCGCCAGCAGCCGCGACAGGGACTCCTACAATGAGCAGTTCTTC; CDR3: CASSRDRDSYNEQFF
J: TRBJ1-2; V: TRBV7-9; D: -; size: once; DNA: TGTGCCAGCAGCCCTAGACCAGGGCCCTATGGCTACACCTTC; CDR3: CASSPRPGPYGYTF
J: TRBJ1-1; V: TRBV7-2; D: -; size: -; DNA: TGTGCCAGCACTCTCCCTTGGGGGGGACGGTGGAAAAGGGGTGCGGAAGCTTTCTTT; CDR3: CASTLPWGGRWKRGAEAFF
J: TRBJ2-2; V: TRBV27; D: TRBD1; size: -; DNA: TGTGCCAGCAGGACAGGGGCGAACACCGGGGAGCTGTTTTTT; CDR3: CASRTGANTGELFF
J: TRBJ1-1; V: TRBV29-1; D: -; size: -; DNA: TGCAGCGTTGCGGTGGCGGCAGAAAGGGAAGCTTTCTTT; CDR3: CSVAVAAEREAFF
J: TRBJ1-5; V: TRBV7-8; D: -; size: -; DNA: TGTGCCAGCAGCGGTAGGGGAGGGATGGGCAATCAGCCCCAGCATTTT; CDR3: CASSGRGGMGNQPQHF
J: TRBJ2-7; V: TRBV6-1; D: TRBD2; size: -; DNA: TGTGCCAGCAGTGAAAGACTAGCGGGCCTAGGGGGGTTCTACGAGCAGTACTTC; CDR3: CASSERLAGLGGFYEQYF
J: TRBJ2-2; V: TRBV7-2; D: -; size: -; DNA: TGTGCCAGCAGCTTAAATCCCCCCGGCAGGACCGGGGAGCTGTTTTTT; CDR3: CASSLNPPGRTGELFF
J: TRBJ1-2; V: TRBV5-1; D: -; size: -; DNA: TGCGCCAGCAGCTTAGGACTTCCCAGCGATGGCTACACCTTC; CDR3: CASSLGLPSDGYTF
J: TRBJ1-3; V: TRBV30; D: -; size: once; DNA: TGTGCCTGGGGAATCCCTTACTCTGGAAACACCATATATTTT; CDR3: CAWGIPYSGNTIYF
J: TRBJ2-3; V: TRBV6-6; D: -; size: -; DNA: TGTGCCAGCAGCTCCCCCCGAGGCAGGGGTCCAGATACGCAGTATTTT; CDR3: CASSSPRGRGPDTQYF
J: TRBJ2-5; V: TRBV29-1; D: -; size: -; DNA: TGCAGCGTTGGAACTGTCAAAGAGACCCAGTACTTC; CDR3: CSVGTVKETQYF
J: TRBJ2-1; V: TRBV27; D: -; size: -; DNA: TGTGCCAGCAGTTTAGACAGCTCCTACAATGAGCAGTTCTTC; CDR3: CASSLDSSYNEQFF
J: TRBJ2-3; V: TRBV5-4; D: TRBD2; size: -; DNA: TGTGCCAGCAGCTTGCCCTTAGCGGGCACCGCTAGCACAGATACGCAGTATTTT; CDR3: CASSLPLAGTASTDTQYF
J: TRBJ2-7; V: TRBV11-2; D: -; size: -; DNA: TGTGCCAGCAGCTTAGCAGCGGCCTACGAGCAGTACTTC; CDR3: CASSLAAAYEQYF
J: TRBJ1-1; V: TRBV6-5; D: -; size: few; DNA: TGTGCCAGCAGTTACTCTTCGACAGGTCGCTTGACTTTCTTT; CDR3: CASSYSSTGRLTFF
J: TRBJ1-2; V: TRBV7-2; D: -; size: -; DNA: TGTGCCAGCAGCTTAGCCCAGGGGCCCTCCTATGGCTACACCTTC; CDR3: CASSLAQGPSYGYTF
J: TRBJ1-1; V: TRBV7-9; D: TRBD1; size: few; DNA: TGTGCCAGCAGCCCACAGGGGGATCGCACTGAAGCTTTCTTT; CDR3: CASSPQGDRTEAFF
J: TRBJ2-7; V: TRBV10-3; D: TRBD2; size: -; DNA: TGTGCCATCAGGGGGACTAGCGGGACCGACTACGAGCAGTACTTC; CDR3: CAIRGTSGTDYEQYF
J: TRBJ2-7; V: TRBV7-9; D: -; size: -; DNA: TGTGCCAGCAGCCCCATAACGGGAGTGAAGTTCTACGAGCAGTACTTC; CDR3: CASSPITGVKFYEQYF
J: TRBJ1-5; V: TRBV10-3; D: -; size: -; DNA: TGTGCCATCAGTGAGTCCCTGGGTTATCAGCCCCAGCATTTT; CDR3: CAISESLGYQPQHF
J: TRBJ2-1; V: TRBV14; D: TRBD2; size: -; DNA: TGTGCCAGCAGCTTAAATAACGAGACTAGCGGGAGGCGGGTTCTTAATGAGCAGTTCTTC; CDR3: CASSLNNETSGRRVLNEQFF
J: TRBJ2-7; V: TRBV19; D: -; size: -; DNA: TGTGCCAGTAGTAGTCTAGCGTCTGGCGAGCAGTACTTC; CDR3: CASSSLASGEQYF
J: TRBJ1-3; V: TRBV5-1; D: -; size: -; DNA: TGCGCCAGCAGCTTGGAAGGCACGAAAGGAAACACCATATATTTT; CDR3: CASSLEGTKGNTIYF
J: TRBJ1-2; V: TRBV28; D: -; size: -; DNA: TGTGCCAGCATGGATCCCCGCAACTATGGCTACACCTTC; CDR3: CASMDPRNYGYTF
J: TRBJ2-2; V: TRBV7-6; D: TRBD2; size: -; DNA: TGTGCCAGCAGCCCTCGGCCGGGAGGTGTAGCCGGGGAGCTGTTTTTT; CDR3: CASSPRPGGVAGELFF